The rows below give T cell receptor beta chains drawn from one sample of a study of post-analysis software for immune sequencing data. TCRdb re-analysed the PCR reads in MiXCR, keeping a single row per CDR3 protein. The data contain hundreds of thousands of distinct CDR3 sequences, around 60% of them singletons. Sequenced material: blood. The source of these receptors is a girl aged 2 to 9 with multiple sclerosis. CDR3s include the opening cysteine and the closing phenylalanine or tryptophan. Each record gives: clone size, J gene, V gene, D gene, CDR3 protein, CDR3 DNA. A D gene is named only where the DNA matches it firmly. Some rows have no size entry. The others give once, few or many, or a class for an expanded clone.

clone size: -; J gene: TRBJ2-1; V gene: TRBV24-1; D gene: -; CDR3 protein: CATSDFESGMRHNEQFF; CDR3 DNA: TGTGCCACCAGTGATTTTGAATCTGGGATGAGGCACAATGAGCAGTTCTTC
clone size: -; J gene: TRBJ2-1; V gene: TRBV11-2; D gene: TRBD2; CDR3 protein: CASTQAGAYNEQFF; CDR3 DNA: TGTGCCAGCACCCAAGCGGGGGCCTACAATGAGCAGTTCTTC
clone size: few; J gene: TRBJ2-7; V gene: TRBV5-5; D gene: -; CDR3 protein: CASSPRPGVSYEQYF; CDR3 DNA: TGTGCCAGCAGCCCCCGCCCCGGGGTATCCTACGAGCAGTACTTC
clone size: few; J gene: TRBJ1-5; V gene: TRBV20-1; D gene: -; CDR3 protein: CSARGRGFSNQPQHF; CDR3 DNA: TGCAGTGCTAGAGGGCGTGGGTTTAGCAATCAGCCCCAGCATTTT
clone size: -; J gene: TRBJ1-2; V gene: TRBV10-3; D gene: -; CDR3 protein: CAIRGANLHGYTF; CDR3 DNA: TGTGCCATAAGGGGGGCGAATCTTCATGGCTACACCTTC
clone size: -; J gene: TRBJ2-3; V gene: TRBV7-6; D gene: -; CDR3 protein: CASSSPGATTDTQYF; CDR3 DNA: TGTGCCAGCAGCTCCCCGGGAGCGACCACAGATACGCAGTATTTT
clone size: few; J gene: TRBJ2-1; V gene: TRBV7-7; D gene: -; CDR3 protein: CASSLGASSYNEQFF; CDR3 DNA: TGTGCTAGCAGCTTAGGGGCGAGCTCCTACAATGAGCAGTTCTTC
clone size: -; J gene: TRBJ1-1; V gene: TRBV7-2; D gene: TRBD1; CDR3 protein: CASSLLQGAFF; CDR3 DNA: TGTGCCAGCAGCTTACTACAGGGGGCTTTCTTT
clone size: few; J gene: TRBJ2-1; V gene: TRBV20-1; D gene: -; CDR3 protein: CSATVSDSNQFF; CDR3 DNA: TGCAGTGCCACAGTCTCCGACTCGAACCAGTTCTTC
clone size: -; J gene: TRBJ2-6; V gene: TRBV5-1; D gene: -; CDR3 protein: CASSSPGRTTPEGSGANVLTF; CDR3 DNA: TGCGCCAGCAGCTCACCGGGACGGACCACTCCTGAGGGATCTGGGGCCAACGTCCTGACTTTC
clone size: -; J gene: TRBJ1-4; V gene: TRBV29-1; D gene: -; CDR3 protein: CSVYPVSRGRINEKLFF; CDR3 DNA: TGCAGCGTTTATCCCGTATCTAGGGGGAGGATCAATGAAAAACTGTTTTTT
clone size: -; J gene: TRBJ2-1; V gene: TRBV11-2; D gene: TRBD1; CDR3 protein: CASSLGPAGQDYNEQFF; CDR3 DNA: TGTGCCAGCAGCTTAGGCCCGGCGGGACAGGATTACAATGAGCAGTTCTTC
clone size: -; J gene: TRBJ2-4; V gene: TRBV20-1; D gene: -; CDR3 protein: CSARADPTRNIQYF; CDR3 DNA: TGCAGTGCTAGAGCCGACCCAACGCGGAACATTCAGTACTTC
clone size: -; J gene: TRBJ2-5; V gene: TRBV29-1; D gene: TRBD2; CDR3 protein: CSVSAGVGETQYF; CDR3 DNA: TGCAGCGTTTCAGCGGGAGTTGGGGAGACCCAGTACTTC
clone size: -; J gene: TRBJ2-1; V gene: TRBV5-1; D gene: TRBD1; CDR3 protein: CASNPGQGFMAYNEQFF; CDR3 DNA: TGCGCCAGTAACCCGGGACAGGGATTTATGGCCTACAATGAGCAGTTCTTC
clone size: -; J gene: TRBJ2-1; V gene: TRBV29-1; D gene: -; CDR3 protein: CNVVHGSYNEQFF; CDR3 DNA: TGCAACGTGGTGCATGGGTCCTACAATGAGCAGTTCTTC
clone size: -; J gene: TRBJ1-1; V gene: TRBV5-8; D gene: TRBD1; CDR3 protein: CASSFRTGNTEAFF; CDR3 DNA: TGTGCCAGCAGCTTTCGGACAGGTAACACTGAAGCTTTCTTT
clone size: -; J gene: TRBJ2-3; V gene: TRBV7-9; D gene: -; CDR3 protein: CASARGADTQYF; CDR3 DNA: TGTGCCAGCGCCAGGGGGGCGGATACGCAGTATTTT
clone size: -; J gene: TRBJ2-1; V gene: TRBV6-1; D gene: TRBD1; CDR3 protein: CASSPLRGTGGYDIGEQFF; CDR3 DNA: TGTGCCAGCAGCCCCTTAAGGGGGACAGGGGGCTACGATATTGGTGAGCAGTTCTTC
clone size: -; J gene: TRBJ1-2; V gene: TRBV7-9; D gene: TRBD1; CDR3 protein: CASRTGGVYGYTF; CDR3 DNA: TGTGCCAGCAGGACAGGGGGCGTCTATGGCTACACCTTC
clone size: -; J gene: TRBJ2-5; V gene: TRBV7-8; D gene: TRBD2; CDR3 protein: CASSFDRVQRGAQETQYF; CDR3 DNA: TGTGCCAGCAGCTTCGATAGGGTCCAGCGGGGGGCCCAAGAGACCCAGTACTTC